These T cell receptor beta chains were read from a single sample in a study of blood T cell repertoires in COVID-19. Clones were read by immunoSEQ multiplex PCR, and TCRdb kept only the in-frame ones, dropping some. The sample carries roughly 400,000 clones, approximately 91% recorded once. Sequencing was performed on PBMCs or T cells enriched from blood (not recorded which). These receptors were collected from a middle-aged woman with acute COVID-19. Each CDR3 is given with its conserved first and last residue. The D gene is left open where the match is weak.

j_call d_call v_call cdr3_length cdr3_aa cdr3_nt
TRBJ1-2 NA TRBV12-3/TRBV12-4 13 CASSRGANYGYTF TGTGCCAGCAGCCGGGGGGCTAACTATGGCTACACCTTC
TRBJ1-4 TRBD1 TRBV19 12 CASKDRLEKLFF TGTGCCAGTAAGGACAGGCTTGAAAAACTGTTTTTT
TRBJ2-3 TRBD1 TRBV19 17 CASTAKGQGSITDTQYF TGTGCCAGTACCGCGAAGGGACAGGGCTCAATCACAGATACGCAGTATTTT
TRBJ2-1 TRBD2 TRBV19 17 CASSIDSLAGGQVEQFF TGTGCCAGTAGTATAGACTCCCTAGCGGGGGGGCAAGTTGAGCAGTTCTTC
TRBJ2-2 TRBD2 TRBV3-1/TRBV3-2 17 CASSLHGTSGGAGELFF TGTGCCAGCAGCCTCCACGGGACTAGCGGGGGAGCCGGGGAGCTGTTTTTT
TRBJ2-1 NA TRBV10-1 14 CASSEAGRNNEQFF TGCGCCAGCAGTGAGGCAGGGCGGAACAATGAGCAGTTCTTC
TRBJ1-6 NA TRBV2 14 CASSEGRVNSPLHF TGTGCCAGCAGCGAAGGACGGGTTAATTCACCCCTCCACTTT
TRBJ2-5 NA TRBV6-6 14 CASSYSASLETQYF TGTGCCAGCAGTTACTCGGCTAGCTTGGAGACCCAGTACTTC
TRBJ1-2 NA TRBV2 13 CASSGQDVYGYTF TGTGCCAGCAGTGGACAGGACGTCTATGGCTACACCTTC
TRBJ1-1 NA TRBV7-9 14 CASSLETGNTEAFF TGTGCCAGCAGCTTAGAAACAGGGAACACTGAAGCTTTCTTT